The 28 T cell receptor beta chains below all came from one sample that was sequenced in a study of beta chain features in type 1 diabetes. No antigens are known for them. The entirety of the isolated RNA underwent reverse transcription, so expressed TCRB transcripts were sequenced. Method: immunoSEQ multiplex PCR; TCRdb's copy keeps in-frame clones and lacks some. Of about 340,000 clones in the sample, 13% are singletons; the top ten hold nearly 0.015%. General study points: Shorter TCRB CDR3s, moderately but significantly so, were found in Type 1 diabetes patients in all four CD4+ subsets.

The sequenced material came from naive CD4+ T cells from blood. Every receptor here comes from a woman younger than 35 with type 1 diabetes.

This clone was counted a few times. V and J are TRBV9 and TRBJ2-1; 7 positions match TRBD1. The trim removed 0 bases at V and 7 bases at J, leaving 7 bases unmatched. The CDR3 is 15 amino acids. CDR1 is SGDLS and CDR2 is YYNGEE in the germline V gene. The CDR3 region is CASSVEGAGGNEQFF. For the CDR3, the DNA is TGTGCCAGCAGCGTAGAGGGGGCTGGGGGAAATGAGCAGTTCTTC.

This clone was counted between two and nine times. This rearrangement joins TRBV29-1 to TRBJ2-2; 7 bases line up with TRBD2. V trimming: 1 base; J trimming: 5 bases; junction bases outside the gene matches: 10. Germline CDR1 and CDR2: SQVTM and ANQGSEA. This CDR3 is built from 16 residues. CDR3 in DNA: TGCAGCGTTGAAGTGGGGGGGAGCGGGAAAACCGGGGAGCTGTTTTTT. This sequence encodes CSVEVGGSGKTGELFF.

This clone came up a few times. The gene calls are TRBV5-6 and TRBJ2-2; weak D call: TRBD2 (5 bases). This CDR3 is 14 amino acids long. Trimming stripped 2 bases from V and 7 bases from J, with 12 bases between. Germline values: CDR1 SGHDT, CDR2 YYEEEE. The CDR3 here is CASSLTGSGGELFF. The DNA of the CDR3 is TGTGCCAGCAGCTTAACGGGATCTGGCGGGGAGCTGTTTTTT.

This clone was detected only a few times. This chain joins TRBV5-6 and TRBJ1-5, with no clear D. The germline CDR1 and CDR2 sequences are SGHDT and YYEEEE. Trimming pared 4 bases from V and 7 bases from J, leaving 12 bases between. The CDR3 totals 13 residues. In nucleotides, the CDR3 is TGTGCCAGCAGCCGATCGGAGAGGCAGCCCCAGCATTTT. It is translated as CASSRSERQPQHF.

The rearrangement joins TRBV10-1 to TRBJ2-5, with 7 bases that match TRBD1. Germline V lookup: CDR1 WNHNN, CDR2 SYGVQD (reference sequence). V lost 0 bases to trimming and J lost 4 bases; unmatched junction nucleotides: 2. The CDR3 runs 14 residues. The DNA for the CDR3 is TGCGCCAGCAGTGAGTCAAGGGGGCGAGAGACCCAGTACTTC. This gives the protein CASSESRGRETQYF.

The rearrangement links TRBV7-3 to TRBJ2-1; 10 bases match TRBD1. Per the germline V gene, CDR1 is SGHTA and CDR2 is FQGTGA. J gave up 6 bases and V 4 bases, and 6 bases lay outside the gene matches. The length of the CDR3 is 15 residues. CDR3 coding DNA: TGTGCCAGCAGCTCCGCCGGACAGGGGGTCAATGAGCAGTTCTTC. This encodes CASSSAGQGVNEQFF.

The genes are TRBV2 and TRBJ1-5; 9 positions agree with TRBD1. Trimming at V came to 7 bases and at J to 5 bases, leaving 9 bases not matched to a gene. The CDR3 runs 15 residues. Germline assignment: CDR1 SNHLY and CDR2 FYNNEI. The CDR3 loop reads CASNPGTGWDQPQHF. Written as DNA, the CDR3 is TGTGCCAGCAACCCCGGGACAGGGTGGGATCAGCCCCAGCATTTT.

J is TRBJ2-1 and V is TRBV19, with 11 bases matching TRBD2. This CDR3 is 18 amino acids long. V shed 1 base, J shed 1 base, and the junction held 6 bases outside the gene matches. CDR1 and CDR2 from the germline V gene are LNHDA and SQIVND (reference sequence). CDR3 coding DNA: TGTGCCAGTAGTATAGCTAGCCTAGCGGGAGGTTCCTACAATGAGCAGTTCTTC. It codes for CASSIASLAGGSYNEQFF. Based on the CDR3 plus reference TRBV19 and TRBJ2-1, the full variable domain is DGGITQSPKYLFRKEGQNVTLSCEQNLNHDAMYWYRQDPGQGLRLIYYSQIVNDFQKGDIAEGYSVSREKKESFPLTVTSAQKNPTAFYLCASSIASLAGGSYNEQFFGPGTRLTVL.

The V gene is TRBV29-1, the J gene TRBJ1-1; D unclear. This CDR3 comprises 14 residues. V gave up 2 bases and J gave up 1 base, with 11 bases separating them. CDR1 and CDR2 from the germline V gene are SQVTM and ANQGSEA. The CDR3 reads CSVERGLRNTEAFF. The DNA of the CDR3 is TGCAGCGTTGAACGTGGGCTAAGGAACACTGAAGCTTTCTTT. The full variable domain, in which reference TRBV29-1 and TRBJ1-1 provide the parts outside the CDR3, is SAVISQKPSRDICQRGTSLTIQCQVDSQVTMMFWYRQQPGQSLTLIATANQGSEATYESGFVIDKFPISRPNLTFSTLTVSNMSPEDSSIYLCSVERGLRNTEAFFGQGTRLTVV.

The chain has TRBV5-1 and TRBJ2-3, with TRBD2 matching 8 bases. Germline values: CDR1 SGHRS, CDR2 YFSETQ. The CDR3 contains 15 residues. The junction had 6 bases not matched to a gene; V was cut back by 4 bases and J by 2 bases. The CDR3: CASSQGLGYTDTQYF. The DNA of the CDR3 is TGCGCCAGCAGCCAGGGACTAGGTTACACAGATACGCAGTATTTT.

This rearrangement joins TRBV5-4 to TRBJ1-2; no clear D. V was cut by 2 bases and J by 8 bases, with 13 bases left in between. Germline CDR1 and CDR2: SGHNT and YYREEE (reference sequence). The CDR3 runs to 13 residues. CDR3 sequence: CASSFLGSEGYTF. In DNA form, the CDR3 reads TGTGCCAGCAGCTTTTTAGGGAGTGAGGGCTACACCTTC.

CDR3 sequence reads: CASSSPGTDHYTF. In DNA, the CDR3 is TGCGCCAGCAGCTCCCCGGGGACAGATCACTATACCTTC. V and J are TRBV5-1 and TRBJ1-2, with 7 bases lining up with TRBD1. The CDR3 extends over 13 amino acids. V shed 3 bases and J 14 bases; nucleotides not matched to a gene: 13. Germline V gene data show CDR1 as SGHRS and CDR2 as YFSETQ.

The chain is built from TRBV7-9 and TRBJ2-7; D is perhaps TRBD1 (6 bases). V lost 6 bases and J 2 bases, leaving 14 bases between the germline ends. This CDR3 is built from 14 residues. CDR1 and CDR2 (germline): SEHNR, FQNEAQ (reference sequence). The CDR3 region is CASSNRDTPYEQYF. The CDR3 DNA reads TGTGCCAGCAGTAACCGGGACACACCCTACGAGCAGTACTTC.

This chain joins TRBV7-9 and TRBJ2-1; weak D call: TRBD2 (6 bases). The CDR3 length is 15 residues. Germline V lookup: CDR1 SEHNR, CDR2 FQNEAQ (reference sequence). V was cut by 5 bases and J by 6 bases, with 17 bases left in between. The CDR3 DNA sequence: TGTGCCAGCAGCCGATCTTCGGGACTCTCCAATGAGCAGTTCTTC. Protein: CASSRSSGLSNEQFF. Together with reference TRBV7-9 and TRBJ2-1, the CDR3 gives the full variable domain: DTGVSQNPRHKITKRGQNVTFRCDPISEHNRLYWYRQTLGQGPEFLTYFQNEAQLEKSRLLSDRFSAERPKGSFSTLEIQRTEQGDSAMYLCASSRSSGLSNEQFFGPGTRLTVL.

This sequence joins TRBV18 and TRBJ1-5, with 9 bases lining up with TRBD1. This CDR3 is built from 15 residues. V lost 0 bases and J lost 7; bases outside the gene matches: 4. Germline-derived CDR1 and CDR2 are KGHSH and LQKENI. CDR3 residues: CASSPPGTGYQPQHF. The CDR3 region has the DNA TGTGCCAGCTCACCACCAGGGACAGGGTACCAGCCCCAGCATTTT.

Here the CDR3 DNA reads TGTGCCAGCTCACCAGGGACAGGGGGAACCTACGAGCAGTACTTC. Translation: CASSPGTGGTYEQYF. The chain joins TRBV18 to TRBJ2-7; TRBD1 matches at 11 bases. The CDR3 has 15 residues. Trimming cost V 2 bases and J 2 bases; bases outside gene matches: 2. In germline, CDR1 is KGHSH, CDR2 LQKENI.

The chain carries TRBV30 and TRBJ2-5; D gene uncertain. Trimming left V 6 bases short and J 5 bases short, with 13 bases between. CDR1 and CDR2 (germline): GTSNPN, SVGIG (reference sequence). The CDR3 is 12 residues long. The CDR3 here is CACLLAGETQYF. CDR3 in DNA: TGTGCCTGTCTTTTAGCTGGGGAGACCCAGTACTTC.

The chain employs TRBV7-2 and TRBJ2-3; a possible D gene is TRBD2 (5 bases). The CDR3 sequence is 16 residues long. The germline gives CDR1 SGHTA, CDR2 FQGNSA. Trimming shortened V by 5 bases and J by 2 bases, and 17 bases separated the two germline ends. Written as DNA, the CDR3 is TGTGCCAGCAGCCCCACCCTAGCATCGAACACAGATACGCAGTATTTT. Translation gives CASSPTLASNTDTQYF.

This clone was observed a handful of times. Other nucleotide sequences in the sample specify the same CDR3. The chain recombines TRBV18 with TRBJ2-3; D call uncertain. V gave up 0 bases and J gave up 2 bases, with 6 bases separating them. The CDR3 length is 14 residues. CDR1 is KGHSH and CDR2 is LQKENI in the germline V gene. CDR3 sequence (DNA): TGTGCCAGCTCACCACCCAGGCTCACAGATACGCAGTATTTT. This translates into CASSPPRLTDTQYF.

The chain has TRBV5-1 and TRBJ2-7; 7 bases map to TRBD1. This CDR3 spans 14 amino acids. V trimming: 4 bases; J trimming: 1 base; junction bases outside the gene matches: 5. Germline CDR1 SGHRS, CDR2 YFSETQ. This chain's CDR3 is CASSSRDSSYEQYF. CDR3 nucleotide sequence: TGCGCCAGCAGCAGCCGGGACAGTTCCTACGAGCAGTACTTC.

This clone has just a few counts. This chain uses TRBV7-2 with TRBJ2-3; 9 bases align to TRBD2. After removal of 1 base from V and 8 bases from J, the junction contained 10 bases not matched to a gene. The CDR3 is 16 residues long. The germline CDR1 and CDR2 sequences are SGHTA and FQGNSA. The chain's CDR3 is CASSLVGLAGQGTQYF. For the CDR3, the DNA is TGTGCCAGCAGCTTAGTTGGTCTAGCGGGGCAGGGTACGCAGTATTTT.

Only a few counts were recorded for this clone. This sequence joins TRBV19 and TRBJ1-2, with 12 bases aligning to TRBD1. Germline lookup yields CDR1 LNHDA and CDR2 SQIVND (reference sequence). The junction had 5 bases not matched to a gene; V was cut back by 1 base and J by 8 bases. The CDR3 is 15 residues long. The CDR3 protein is CASSIGDRGLWGYTF. The CDR3 nucleotides read TGTGCCAGTAGTATAGGGGACAGGGGGCTTTGGGGCTACACCTTC.

This clone was counted a few times. The chain uses TRBV19 and TRBJ1-5; D is uncertain. Per germline, CDR1 LNHDA and CDR2 SQIVND (reference sequence). This CDR3 comprises 13 residues. Trimming stripped 2 bases from V and 8 bases from J, with 10 bases between. The DNA of the CDR3 is TGTGCCAGTAGTATAATGGTTGCGGAGCCCCAGCATTTT. It translates to CASSIMVAEPQHF.

The chain joins TRBV23-1 to TRBJ2-7; D may be TRBD2 (6 bases). TRBV23-1 is known as an ORF, though its function is uncertain. The V and J ends lost 6 bases and 9 bases respectively, with 21 bases between them. The CDR3 runs 14 residues. Here the CDR3 DNA reads TGCGCCAGCAGCCTGGGCCTGACGGGAGTACGGCAGTACGTC. Translation: CASSLGLTGVRQYV.

This clone was recorded a few times. The chain combines TRBV7-9 with TRBJ1-4; 9 bases are a match to TRBD1. Germline trimming cut 6 bases from V and 2 bases from J; bases unmatched to any gene: 13. The CDR3 has 18 residues. Germline CDR1 is SEHNR and CDR2 is FQNEAQ (reference sequence). CDR3 protein: CASSRTGTGFVTNEKLFF. CDR3 coding DNA: TGTGCCAGCAGTCGGACGGGGACAGGGTTTGTGACTAATGAAAAACTGTTTTTT.

In its sample, this clone was seen a few times. The V and J genes are TRBV30 and TRBJ2-3, with D perhaps TRBD1 (6 bases). Germline V gene lookup returns CDR1 GTSNPN and CDR2 SVGIG (reference sequence). CDR3 length: 15 amino acids. V shed 0 bases and J shed 4 bases, with 14 bases lying between them. DNA for the CDR3: TGTGCCTGGAGTGTCAGGGGCTTCGGGGCAGATACGCAGTATTTT. Protein product: CAWSVRGFGADTQYF.

This clone was observed a handful of times. The CDR3 spells CASSEGGTGNQETQYF. CDR3 sequence (DNA): TGTGCCAGCAGTGAAGGGGGGACAGGGAACCAAGAGACCCAGTACTTC. The chain is built from TRBV25-1 and TRBJ2-5, with 9 bases lining up with TRBD1. The germline V gene encodes CDR1 MGHDK and CDR2 SYGVNS. With V trimmed by 2 bases and J by 0 bases, 4 bases remained unmatched. The CDR3 spans 16 residues.

This clone was seen more than once but under ten times. The chain couples TRBV6-5 to TRBJ2-6, with a possible D match to TRBD1 (6 bases). The V gene lost 4 bases and the J gene lost 1 base, with 8 bases spanning the gap. The CDR3 is 15 amino acids. Germline V gives CDR1 MNHEY, CDR2 SVGAGI. The CDR3 here is CASSSTGSGANVLTF. CDR3 bases: TGTGCCAGCAGTTCCACAGGGTCTGGGGCCAACGTCCTGACTTTC.